Sequencing of this TCR beta chain was carried out in a study of T cell responses to AZD1222 COVID-19 vaccine (dated by TCRdb to the early 2020s). About the study as a whole: AZD1222 recipients given second doses at about 4 weeks or at about 12 weeks were pooled, since spike-specific TCR depth and breadth were not found to differ between the two schedules. TCR sequencing covered more than 230 trial participants: 207 given two doses of AZD1222 and some 25 given two doses of MenACWY control vaccine. Trial participants were enrolled by age into subgroups of 18-55, 56-69 and 70-plus years, and around 150, 29 and 61 TCR-sequenced participants, respectively, were included in these subgroups.

The CDR3 regions of human TCRbeta chains were analyzed by immunosequencing. The original pipeline was this. TCRs in the repertoires were matched against a reference library of SARS-CoV-2-specific TCRs that had been generated with the MIRA antigen-specificity platform. Breadth meant the fraction of unique TCRs that were SARS-CoV-2-associated, whereas depth meant the fraction of total T cells that were SARS-CoV-2-associated. Using the MIRA data, every spike-specific TCR was mapped to the spike region that the TCR reacted to and assigned to either a CD4 or a CD8 class. Log10-transformed breadth and depth values were compared by one-way ANOVA with Sidak's multiple comparisons tests. In TCRdb, the immuneACCESS table is reduced to in-frame sequences with V and J assigned. These tables do not hold every clone; where another copy was compared, an unresolved V gene accounts for under half, and the others remain unexplained. For V, J and clone size, that table is used; D and trimming come from the DNA. The sample yields roughly 100,000 clones; about 87% were counted once. Jointly, the top ten make up approximately 20% of the sample.

The time point tag for this specimen amounts to: baseline before first vaccination. Vaccinee samples were obtained from the UK trials COV001 and COV002, which included a single-blind randomized controlled phase 2/3 trial of AZD1222 (ChAdOx1 nCoV-19) in healthy adults. For TCRbeta chain sequencing, PBMC samples from trial participants were taken at day 0 and at day 28 after the second dose. This clone occurred once. This receptor's antigen is unknown. Qualities for individual bases were not recorded, and no much larger clone is one base off. Points the paper makes about the study in general: Reportedly, close to half of the unique spike-specific TCRs recognized epitopes lying outside the regions that are mutated in the B.1.351 and B.1.1.7 variants. The vaccine-associated CD4 TCRs covered the entire spike protein, and the dominant responses fell in regions 160-218 and 743-854. Most participants were white British and females outnumbered males, and the authors suggested that clonal diversity may have been underestimated. A significant rise in spike-specific TCR breadth and depth was observed after two AZD1222 doses relative to day 0 and relative to MenACWY recipients. Only six AZD1222 recipients were SARS-CoV-2 seropositive at baseline, limiting conclusions about previously exposed vaccinees. The 56-69-year group was small, and its depth increase did not reach significance, likely because of low power. Because no day 14 peak-response samples were available, the repertoires could be characterized only after the peak T cell response.

The CDR3 holds 12 amino acids from the cysteine to the phenylalanine. Here the CDR3 DNA is all that survives: 36 bases in frame from base 1. The germline V gene (reference sequence) provides CDR1 LNHDA and CDR2 SQIVND. The junction carries 6 bases between V and J, which are trimmed by 6 bases and 1 base respectively. The sample was peripheral blood, taken on day 0 of AZD1222 vaccination. The chain links TRBV19 with TRBJ1-1; the D gene remains uncertain. This clonotype originated in an adult in good health. The DNA is TGTGCCAGTAGGATTCAGAACACTGAAGCTTTCTTT. It specifies CASRIQNTEAFF.